This T cell receptor (beta chain) is from a study of OX40 agonist ivuxolimab in advanced cancers. As for the study in general: Partial responses were observed in three patients, of whom one had hepatocellular carcinoma and two had cutaneous melanoma.

Whole-study results and caveats: Fewer expanded clones were found on average in CD4+ than in CD8+ T cells.

Worth noting for this clone: As yet, its antigen is unknown.

V lost 1 base to trimming and J lost 4 bases, with 17 bases between them. This CDR3 is 17 amino acids long. Germline-derived CDR1 and CDR2 are MNHNS and SASEGT. Sequencing was performed with immunoSEQ multiplex PCR; in TCRdb, only in-frame clones are kept and a portion is missing. Of more than 65,000 clones listed, 91% were seen once; the top ten hold around 0.3%. The receptor was derived from an adult with an advanced solid tumor such as melanoma, head and neck, liver or kidney cancer. The V and J genes are TRBV6-1 and TRBJ2-4, with D possibly being TRBD1 or TRBD2 (5 bases each). Specimen: CD4+ or CD8+ T cells sorted from blood, collected in a trial of the OX40 agonist ivuxolimab. The CDR3 sequence: CASSEGPSGTAKNIQYF. CDR3 nucleotide sequence: TGTGCCAGCAGTGAAGGACCGTCCGGGACGGCGAAAAACATTCAGTACTTC.